The clone carrying this T cell receptor (beta chain) has a count of ten or more. The data were taken from a study of T cells in Graves' hyperthyroidism and ophthalmopathy. There were TCR beta CDR3 regions amplified from RNA transcripts. HTBI primers drove first-round RT-PCR of the TCR CDR3. TCRdb re-derived calls from the multiplex PCR reads in MiXCR, one entry per CDR3 protein. The sample has about half a million distinct CDR3 sequences, roughly 20% seen once. Uncontrolled infection, other autoimmune disease, pregnancy and lactation each barred patients from inclusion. The PBMCs were taken from roughly 10 ml of fresh peripheral blood. Deletions cut 6 bases from V and 4 bases from J, with 9 bases between. The germline V gene has CDR1 SQVTM and CDR2 ANQGSEA. This CDR3 region has 12 residues.

The sequenced sample was blood. This clonotype was sampled from a man younger than 35 with Graves' hyperthyroidism. The chain uses TRBV29-1 and TRBJ2-2; D unclear. The CDR3, as DNA: TGCAGCGTGAAGGGTGTCACCGGGGAGCTGTTTTTT. Protein product: CSVKGVTGELFF.